Below, one T cell receptor beta chain is given with its context. Its matching antigen is unknown. TCRdb's table, derived via immunoSEQ multiplex PCR, lists solely in-frame clones and lacks some. The repertoire has some 140,000 clones, more than 90% of them found once; the top ten carry roughly 2%. This sample is part of a study of T cell responses to AZD1222 COVID-19 vaccine. Study-level findings and limits: Clonal diversity was possibly underestimated; the donors were predominantly white British and more often female.

The sequenced sample was peripheral blood, obtained 28 days after the second AZD1222 dose. The receptor was derived from an adult who received the AZD1222 COVID-19 vaccine.

DNA for the CDR3: TGCGCCAGCAGCCCCTCTTCTAGCGGGAGTCCTGATACGCAGTATTTT. Translation gives CASSPSSSGSPDTQYF. The chain carries TRBV5-1 and TRBJ2-3; 10 nucleotides match TRBD2. Germline V gives CDR1 SGHRS, CDR2 YFSETQ. This CDR3 has 16 amino acids. Germline trimming cut 4 bases from V and 6 bases from J; bases unmatched to any gene: 11.